This TCR beta chain was observed in a study of T cells in Graves' hyperthyroidism and ophthalmopathy. Overall study: Peripheral blood sampling occurred at initial diagnosis, before any treatment. Study results and caveats: Most clonotypes expanded in the thyroid (above 0.001) were also present in blood.

From RNA transcripts, TCR beta CDR3 regions were amplified. Initially, a first-round RT-PCR of the TCR CDR3 employed the HTBI primer set. TCRdb re-derived calls from the multiplex PCR reads in MiXCR, one entry per CDR3 protein. Of about 350,000 distinct CDR3 sequences in the sample, around a sixth are singletons; the top ten hold roughly a sixth. Per germline, CDR1 SGHRS and CDR2 YFSETQ. This CDR3 is 15 amino acids long. V gave up 6 bases and J gave up 3 bases, with 18 bases separating them. Subjects with ophthalmopathy showed a Clinical Activity Score no lower than 3, a NOSPECS grade no lower than 4, and a duration shorter than 3 months. Isolation of PBMCs was performed on around 9.4 ml fresh peripheral blood. This clonotype was seen repeatedly, ten times or more. Antigen unknown.

The chain is built from TRBV5-1 and TRBJ1-1; possible D gene TRBD1, 5 bases. Material: blood. The TCR comes from a woman aged 40 to 50 with Graves' ophthalmopathy. CDR3 sequence (DNA): TGCGCCAGCACCGACCACCATGGGACTTACACTGAAGCTTTCTTT. Translation gives CASTDHHGTYTEAFF.